Listed here are 4 T cell receptor beta chains from one sample, sequenced in a study of blood T cell repertoires in COVID-19. The method was immunoSEQ multiplex PCR; TCRdb's version includes in-frame clones alone and lacks a portion of them. The sample shows about 150,000 clones, over 80% of them seen only once. Sequences were obtained from peripheral blood. The receptors derive from a man aged 55 to 69 with active or convalescent COVID-19.

V is TRBV3-1 (or the pseudogene TRBV3-2) and J is TRBJ1-5; 9 bases match TRBD1. The V and J ends lost 4 bases and 4 bases, in that order; junction bases with no gene match: 2. The CDR3 contains 14 residues. Germline V gene sequence: CDR1 LGHDT, CDR2 YNNKEL (reference sequence). CDR3 nucleotides: TGTGCCAGCAGCCCGACAGGGGGGAATCAGCCCCAGCATTTT. Translation gives CASSPTGGNQPQHF.

The genes are TRBV30 and TRBJ1-5; 7 bases align to TRBD1. This CDR3 spans 15 amino acids. Germline CDR1 is GTSNPN and CDR2 is SVGIG (reference sequence). V gave up 2 bases and J gave up 0 bases; unmatched junction bases: 4. CDR3 nucleotide sequence: TGTGCCTGGAGTACAGGGGATTATAGCAATCAGCCCCAGCATTTT. Encoded protein: CAWSTGDYSNQPQHF.

This clone was detected only once. Within the sample, other DNA sequences also encode this same CDR3. The CDR3 here is CASSPGQGETQYF. The CDR3 DNA is TGTGCCAGCTCACCAGGGCAGGGGGAGACCCAGTACTTC. The chain combines TRBV18 with TRBJ2-5, with a tentative D call TRBD1 (6 bases). Germline V CDR1 and CDR2: KGHSH, LQKENI. The germline V and J ends were trimmed by 2 bases and 5 bases, with 9 bases remaining between them. The CDR3 extends over 13 amino acids.

This clone was seen just once. This chain joins TRBV10-3 and TRBJ2-1, with 7 bases lining up with TRBD2. V shed 10 bases, J shed 5 bases, and the junction held 11 bases outside the gene matches. Germline CDR1 reads ENHRY; CDR2 reads SYGVKD. The CDR3 spans 14 residues. The CDR3 reads CASTGGGADNEQFF. For the CDR3, the DNA is TGTGCCAGCACCGGCGGGGGTGCGGACAATGAGCAGTTCTTC.